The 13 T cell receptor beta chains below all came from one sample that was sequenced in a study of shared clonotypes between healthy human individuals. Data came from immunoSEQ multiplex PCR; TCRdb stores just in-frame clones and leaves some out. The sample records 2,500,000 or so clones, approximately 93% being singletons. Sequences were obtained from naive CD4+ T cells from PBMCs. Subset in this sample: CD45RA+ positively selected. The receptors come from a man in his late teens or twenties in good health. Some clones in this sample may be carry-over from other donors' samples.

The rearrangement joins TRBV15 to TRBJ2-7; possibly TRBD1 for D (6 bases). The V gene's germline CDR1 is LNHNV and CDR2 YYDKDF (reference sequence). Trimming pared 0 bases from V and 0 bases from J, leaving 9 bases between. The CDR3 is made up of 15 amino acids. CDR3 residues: CATSRDRQDSYEQYF. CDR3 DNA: TGTGCCACCAGCAGAGATAGACAGGACTCCTACGAGCAGTACTTC. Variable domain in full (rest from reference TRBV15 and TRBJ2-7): DAMVIQNPRYQVTQFGKPVTLSCSQTLNHNVMYWYQQKSSQAPKLLFHYYDKDFNNEADTPDNFQSRRPNTSFCFLDIRSPGLGDTAMYLCATSRDRQDSYEQYFGPGTRLTVT.

CDR3 coding DNA: TGTGCCAGCAGCGTGACTAGCGGGAGTGCCGGTCCCGGGGAGCTGTTTTTT. This encodes CASSVTSGSAGPGELFF. The chain uses TRBV28 and TRBJ2-2; TRBD2 matches 12 bases. V lost 6 bases, J lost 6 bases, and 11 bases stayed unmatched. CDR1 and CDR2 from the germline V gene are MDHEN and SYDVKM. CDR3 size: 17 residues. The whole variable domain, remainder taken from reference TRBV28 and TRBJ2-2, is DVKVTQSSRYLVKRTGEKVFLECVQDMDHENMFWYRQDPGLGLRLIYFSYDVKMKEKGDIPEGYSVSREKKERFSLILESASTNQTSMYLCASSVTSGSAGPGELFFGEGSRLTVL.

The CDR3 region has the DNA TGCGCCAGCAGCTTGGTGTCCCCCGGAGAAGAGACCCAGTACTTC. Protein sequence: CASSLVSPGEETQYF. The V and J genes are TRBV5-1 and TRBJ2-5; D not resolved. The germline CDR1 and CDR2 sequences are SGHRS and YFSETQ. The V gene lost 0 bases and the J gene lost 3 bases, with 12 bases spanning the gap. The CDR3 extends over 15 amino acids.

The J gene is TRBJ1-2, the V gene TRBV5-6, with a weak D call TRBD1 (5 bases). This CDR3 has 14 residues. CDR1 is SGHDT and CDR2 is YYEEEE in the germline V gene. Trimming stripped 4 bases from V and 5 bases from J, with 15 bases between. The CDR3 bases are TGTGCCAGCAGCCCTGGTGGGGACTGGTATGGCTACACCTTC. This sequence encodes CASSPGGDWYGYTF.

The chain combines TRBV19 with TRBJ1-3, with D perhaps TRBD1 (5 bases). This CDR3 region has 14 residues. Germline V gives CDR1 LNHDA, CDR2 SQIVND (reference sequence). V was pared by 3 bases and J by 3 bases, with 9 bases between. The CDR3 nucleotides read TGTGCCAGTAGTATCCGGGGGAATGGAAACACCATATATTTT. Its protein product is CASSIRGNGNTIYF. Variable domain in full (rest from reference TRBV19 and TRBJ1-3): DGGITQSPKYLFRKEGQNVTLSCEQNLNHDAMYWYRQDPGQGLRLIYYSQIVNDFQKGDIAEGYSVSREKKESFPLTVTSAQKNPTAFYLCASSIRGNGNTIYFGEGSWLTVV.

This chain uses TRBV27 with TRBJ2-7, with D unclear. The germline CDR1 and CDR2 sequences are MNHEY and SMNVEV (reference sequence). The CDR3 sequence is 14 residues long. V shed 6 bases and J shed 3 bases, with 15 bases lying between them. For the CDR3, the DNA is TGTGCCAGCAGACTTACCGGGTCTTACTACGAGCAGTACTTC. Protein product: CASRLTGSYYEQYF.

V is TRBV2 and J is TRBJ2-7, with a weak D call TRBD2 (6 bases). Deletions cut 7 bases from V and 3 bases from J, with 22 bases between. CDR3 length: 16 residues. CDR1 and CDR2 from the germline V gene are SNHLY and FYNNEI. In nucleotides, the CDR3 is TGTGCCAGCACCGGATCCGGAGCGGAGGGTTACTACGAGCAGTACTTC. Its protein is CASTGSGAEGYYEQYF.

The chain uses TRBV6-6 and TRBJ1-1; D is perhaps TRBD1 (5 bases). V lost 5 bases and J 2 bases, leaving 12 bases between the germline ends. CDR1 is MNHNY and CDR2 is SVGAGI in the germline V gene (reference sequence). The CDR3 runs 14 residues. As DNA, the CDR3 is TGTGCCAGCAGTCCCGACAGAAGAAACACTGAAGCTTTCTTT. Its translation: CASSPDRRNTEAFF.

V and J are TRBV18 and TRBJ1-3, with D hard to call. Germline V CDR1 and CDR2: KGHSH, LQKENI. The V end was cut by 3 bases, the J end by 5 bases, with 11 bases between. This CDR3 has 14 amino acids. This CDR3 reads CASSPKPSRNTIYF. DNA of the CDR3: TGTGCCAGCTCACCGAAACCCAGTAGAAACACCATATATTTT.

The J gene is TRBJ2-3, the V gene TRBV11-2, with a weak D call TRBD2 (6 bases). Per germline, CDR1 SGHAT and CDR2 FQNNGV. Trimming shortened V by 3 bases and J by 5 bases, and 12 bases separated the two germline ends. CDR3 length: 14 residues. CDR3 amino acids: CASSFGLYGDTQYF. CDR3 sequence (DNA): TGTGCCAGCAGCTTCGGACTATATGGAGATACGCAGTATTTT.

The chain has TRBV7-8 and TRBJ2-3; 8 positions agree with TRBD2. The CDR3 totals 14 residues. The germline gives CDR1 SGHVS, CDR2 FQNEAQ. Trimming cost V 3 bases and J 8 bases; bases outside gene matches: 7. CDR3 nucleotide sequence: TGTGCCAGCAGCTTTCTTCGTAGCGGGATTACGCAGTATTTT. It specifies CASSFLRSGITQYF. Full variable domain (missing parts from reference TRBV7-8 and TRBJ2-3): GAGVSQSPRYKVAKRGQDVALRCDPISGHVSLFWYQQALGQGPEFLTYFQNEAQLDKSGLPSDRFFAERPEGSVSTLKIQRTQQEDSAVYLCASSFLRSGITQYFGPGTRLTVL.

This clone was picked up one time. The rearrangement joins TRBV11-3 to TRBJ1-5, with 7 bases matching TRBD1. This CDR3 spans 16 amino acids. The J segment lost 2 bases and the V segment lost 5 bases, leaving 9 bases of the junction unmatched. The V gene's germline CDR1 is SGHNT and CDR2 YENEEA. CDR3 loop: CASSLKTGMGNQPQHF. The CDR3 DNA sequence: TGTGCCAGCAGCCTAAAGACAGGGATGGGCAATCAGCCCCAGCATTTT.

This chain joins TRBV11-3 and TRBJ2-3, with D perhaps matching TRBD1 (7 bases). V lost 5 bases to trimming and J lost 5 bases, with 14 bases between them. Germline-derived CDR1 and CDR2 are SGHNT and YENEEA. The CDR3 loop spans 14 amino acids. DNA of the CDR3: TGTGCCAGCAGCGGAGGGGGCGATTTAGATACGCAGTATTTT. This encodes CASSGGGDLDTQYF.